This T cell receptor (beta chain) was captured by sequencing in a study of identifying expanded T cells in peripheral blood. Collection occurred without any documented infections or immune events in donors. Germline values: CDR1 SEHNR, CDR2 FQNEAQ (reference sequence). Trimming shortened V by 3 bases and J by 5 bases, and 10 bases separated the two germline ends. The CDR3 runs to 13 residues. In regard to this clone: Its antigen is undetermined.

Using immunoSEQ multiplex PCR, the repertoire was profiled, and TCRdb retains in-frame clones only, with some absent. The sample gives tens of thousands of clones, 80% to 85% of which show up once; 15% to 20% is in the top ten. Study-wide findings and caveats: Across healthy donors, higher total template counts meant significantly greater roughly 2-week count variance. Around 1.2 clones differed between technical replicates, versus roughly 16 and 20 over time.

The chain combines TRBV7-9 with TRBJ2-5; no definite D call. Sequencing was carried out using blood. The TCR originated in a person aged 18 to 70 in good health. The CDR3 nucleotides read TGTGCCAGCAGCTTTGTGTTAGGTGAGACCCAGTACTTC. This sequence encodes CASSFVLGETQYF.